This TCR beta chain was captured in a study of shared T cell receptors in the human thymus. CDR1 MNHNS and CDR2 SASEGT come from the germline V gene. The CDR3 length is 14 residues. The table came from immunoSEQ multiplex PCR; TCRdb's copy has only in-frame clones and leaves some out. This sample carries under 700,000 clones, 78% of them seen once, and the ten largest clones take more than 0.01%. The same sample was also studied in work on human thymus T cells. That report adds: Healthy Finnish infants undergoing corrective surgery for congenital heart defects were used as donors. Thymus tissue for the work was resected from patients undergoing corrective heart surgery.

The chain employs TRBV6-1 and TRBJ2-5, with a possible D match to TRBD1 (5 bases). The DNA end lines up better with TRBJ2-7; the J call may be wrong. Input material: thymocytes. The clonotype originates from a boy younger than two with a congenital heart defect. The CDR3 here is CASSDRQPSYEQYF. Here the CDR3 DNA reads TGTGCCAGCAGTGATCGACAGCCCTCCTACGAGCAGTACTTC.